This T cell receptor beta chain was sequenced in a study of cytomegalovirus exposure and HLA in healthy donors. Findings and caveats of the study: Listed as cytomegalovirus-associated were around 160 TCR beta chains. Three CMV-associated chains proved CMV antigen-specific in vitro. In an earlier analysis, about 90% or about 30%: the productive usage of most TCR beta V segments.

Germline V gene sequence: CDR1 SGDLS, CDR2 YYNGEE. Losses at the gene ends were 3 bases for V and 2 bases for J; bases not matched to a gene: 5. The CDR3 contains 15 residues. PCR primers comprised 60 Vbeta and 13 Jbeta primers. The table came from immunoSEQ multiplex PCR; TCRdb's copy has only in-frame clones and leaves some out. This sample has 89,000 or so clones, with around 74% found just once. As for this clone: Its matching antigen is unknown.

The J gene is TRBJ2-3, the V gene TRBV9, with 8 bases identical to TRBD2. The receptor comes from a boy aged 5 to 17 in good health and CMV-seronegative. The sample was PBMCs. The CDR3 coding sequence is TGTGCCAGCAGCGCCGGACTAGCCAACACAGATACGCAGTATTTT. Encoded protein: CASSAGLANTDTQYF.